This entry lists 31 T cell receptor beta chains sequenced from one sample in a study of T cells in Graves' hyperthyroidism and ophthalmopathy. The CDR3 regions of TCR beta were amplified from RNA transcripts. HTBI primers drove first-round RT-PCR of the TCR CDR3. TCRdb re-analysed the multiplex PCR reads in MiXCR, keeping a single row per CDR3 protein. Of about 270,000 distinct CDR3 sequences listed, approximately 14% were seen once; the top ten hold about 33%. The specimen was blood. The receptors stem from a woman in her forties or fifties with Graves' hyperthyroidism that later progressed to Graves' ophthalmopathy.

This clonotype has ten or more counts. The V gene is TRBV28, the J gene TRBJ2-5, with 9 bases that match TRBD2. CDR1 and CDR2 (germline): MDHEN, SYDVKM. Trimming removed 6 bases from V and 3 bases from J; junction bases left unmatched: 2. The CDR3 length is 13 residues. CDR3: CASRRGGEETQYF. DNA of the CDR3: TGTGCCAGCAGGCGGGGGGGTGAAGAGACCCAGTACTTC.

This clonotype has only a few counts. The chain joins TRBV10-1 to TRBJ2-3; the D gene is possibly TRBD2 (6 bases). V gave up 2 bases and J gave up 0 bases, with 9 bases separating them. Germline CDR1 reads WNHNN; CDR2 reads SYGVQD (reference sequence). The CDR3 loop spans 15 amino acids. CDR3 sequence: CASSELAISTDTQYF. CDR3 bases: TGCGCCAGCAGTGAGCTAGCGATAAGCACAGATACGCAGTATTTT.

This clonotype was observed many times. The genes are TRBV18 and TRBJ2-1; 12 positions agree with TRBD2. Germline CDR1 is KGHSH and CDR2 is LQKENI. This CDR3 has 16 residues. V was pared by 3 bases and J by 9 bases, with 9 bases of the junction left unmatched. The chain's CDR3 is CASSPSTSGRSGEQFF. In DNA form, the CDR3 reads TGTGCCAGCTCACCCTCGACTAGCGGGAGATCTGGTGAGCAGTTCTTC.

At least ten counts were recorded for this clonotype. The chain has TRBV20-1 and TRBJ1-5; D perhaps matches TRBD1 (5 bases). V dropped 2 bases and J dropped 5 bases, with 10 bases sitting between them. The germline CDR1 and CDR2 sequences are DFQATT and SNEGSKA (reference sequence). The CDR3 consists of 13 residues. The CDR3 is CSARPSGYQPQHF. The CDR3 coding sequence is TGCAGTGCTAGACCTTCAGGGTATCAGCCCCAGCATTTT.

This clonotype was seen ten or more times. The chain links TRBV18 to TRBJ2-1; the D gene is possibly TRBD2 (6 bases). Germline V lookup: CDR1 KGHSH, CDR2 LQKENI. The CDR3 runs to 16 residues. Trimming cost V 6 bases and J 1 base, with 16 bases left between them. This CDR3 reads CASSSYGGTSYNEQFF. In nucleotides, the CDR3 is TGTGCCAGCTCCTCGTACGGGGGTACTTCCTACAATGAGCAGTTCTTC.

Many counts were recorded for this clonotype. The chain carries TRBV20-1 and TRBJ1-1, with no clear D. The CDR3 spans 9 residues. V shed 2 bases and J shed 6 bases, with 1 base lying between them. Germline V lookup: CDR1 DFQATT, CDR2 SNEGSKA (reference sequence). CDR3 DNA: TGCAGTGCTAGACCTGAAGCTTTCTTT. Residues: CSARPEAFF.

This clonotype was counted between two and nine times. This rearrangement joins TRBV30 to TRBJ2-7; 10 bases are shared with TRBD1. V lost 1 base and J lost 5; bases outside the gene matches: 2. The germline CDR1 and CDR2 sequences are GTSNPN and SVGIG (reference sequence). This CDR3 comprises 13 residues. CDR3 nucleotides: TGTGCCTGGAGTGAGGGACAGGGGAACGAGCAGTACTTC. Protein sequence: CAWSEGQGNEQYF.

This clonotype was seen at least ten times. V is TRBV30 and J is TRBJ1-2; 9 bases line up with TRBD1. V was pared by 0 bases and J by 6 bases, with 2 bases of the junction left unmatched. Germline V CDR1 and CDR2: GTSNPN, SVGIG (reference sequence). The CDR3 contains 13 residues. The CDR3 loop is CAWSVTGGDGYTF. In DNA, the CDR3 is TGTGCCTGGAGTGTTACAGGGGGCGATGGCTACACCTTC. The entire variable domain, with the rest obtained from reference TRBV30 and TRBJ1-2, is as follows: SQTIHQWPATLVQPVGSPLSLECTVEGTSNPNLYWYRQAAGRGLQLLFYSVGIGQISSEVPQNLSASRPQDRQFILSSKKLLLSDSGFYLCAWSVTGGDGYTFGSGTRLTVV.

This clonotype was detected ten times or more. J is TRBJ2-1 and V is TRBV7-9; the match to TRBD1 covers 10 bases. J lost 10 bases, V lost 4 bases, and 7 bases had no gene match. The CDR3 loop spans 14 amino acids. Germline CDR1 is SEHNR and CDR2 is FQNEAQ (reference sequence). This CDR3 is CASSWGTGEVEQFF. For the CDR3, the DNA is TGTGCCAGCAGCTGGGGGACAGGGGAGGTGGAGCAGTTCTTC.

Many counts were recorded for this clonotype. This rearrangement joins TRBV28 to TRBJ2-4, with D perhaps TRBD1 (5 bases). Germline-derived CDR1 and CDR2 are MDHEN and SYDVKM. Trimming pared 3 bases from V and 0 bases from J, leaving 12 bases between. The CDR3 sequence is 16 residues long. The CDR3: CASSFGHHLAKNIQYF. The CDR3, as DNA: TGTGCCAGCAGTTTTGGACATCATCTAGCCAAAAACATTCAGTACTTC.

This clonotype was seen at least ten times. V is TRBV18 and J is TRBJ2-3; 7 nucleotides align to TRBD2. Losses at the gene ends were 3 bases for V and 7 bases for J; bases not matched to a gene: 10. The germline V gene has CDR1 KGHSH and CDR2 LQKENI. CDR3 size: 15 residues. The CDR3 coding sequence is TGTGCCAGCTCACCTGTGACTAGCCCAGGGAATACGCAGTATTTT. Its protein product is CASSPVTSPGNTQYF.

This clonotype was observed at least ten times. This chain links TRBV5-1 with TRBJ2-3, with 8 bases lining up with TRBD1. J gave up 6 bases and V 3 bases, and 6 bases lay outside the gene matches. CDR3 length: 14 amino acids. Germline V lookup: CDR1 SGHRS, CDR2 YFSETQ. The CDR3 DNA sequence: TGCGCCAGCAGCTCTGGACAGGGAAGGGATACGCAGTATTTT. Translating it yields CASSSGQGRDTQYF.

This clonotype was picked up many times. The CDR3 is CASSSGTSGGEQFF. In DNA form, the CDR3 reads TGTGCCAGCAGTTCAGGGACTTCCGGGGGTGAGCAGTTCTTC. The genes are TRBV12-3 or TRBV12-4 and TRBJ2-1; D may be TRBD2 (6 bases). The V end lost 4 bases, the J end lost 9 bases, and 16 bases lay between the germline ends. CDR3 length equals 14 residues.

This clonotype has at least ten counts. The V call is TRBV28, the J call TRBJ1-6; D call uncertain. The V end lost 10 bases, the J end lost 8 bases, and 12 bases lay between the germline ends. Germline CDR1 and CDR2: MDHEN and SYDVKM. This CDR3 is built from 12 residues. The CDR3 reads CAIQGGDSPLHF. CDR3 DNA: TGTGCCATCCAAGGCGGGGATTCACCCCTCCACTTT. Full variable domain (rest looked up from reference TRBV28 and TRBJ1-6): DVKVTQSSRYLVKRTGEKVFLECVQDMDHENMFWYRQDPGLGLRLIYFSYDVKMKEKGDIPEGYSVSREKKERFSLILESASTNQTSMYLCAIQGGDSPLHFGNGTRLTVT.

Many counts were recorded for this clonotype. The rearrangement uses TRBV19 and TRBJ1-1; D is perhaps TRBD1 (5 bases). V gave up 4 bases and J gave up 4 bases, with 13 bases separating them. The CDR3 spans 14 residues. Germline CDR1 LNHDA, CDR2 SQIVND (reference sequence). The CDR3 loop reads CASSSNGGGTEAFF. CDR3 nucleotide sequence: TGTGCCAGTAGTAGTAACGGGGGAGGCACTGAAGCTTTCTTT.

This clonotype has just one count. This chain joins TRBV2 and TRBJ1-5; no firm D call. CDR1 SNHLY and CDR2 FYNNEI come from the germline V gene. Trimming took 8 bases from V and 2 from J, leaving 16 bases between them. CDR3 length equals 15 residues. As DNA, the CDR3 is TGTGCCAGCGGTCCTACGGGAGGCGGCAATCAGCCCCAGCATTTT. Translating gives CASGPTGGGNQPQHF. The full variable domain, in which reference TRBV2 and TRBJ1-5 provide the parts outside the CDR3, is EPEVTQTPSHQVTQMGQEVILRCVPISNHLYFYWYRQILGQKVEFLVSFYNNEISEKSEIFDDQFSVERPDGSNFTLKIRSTKLEDSAMYFCASGPTGGGNQPQHFGDGTRLSIL.

This clonotype occurred many times. This chain uses TRBV7-8 with TRBJ2-1, with 11 positions matching TRBD2. CDR1 is SGHVS and CDR2 is FQNEAQ in the germline V gene. There are 16 residues in the CDR3. Unmatched junction bases numbered 5, after V lost 5 bases and J lost 2 bases. This CDR3 is CASSRPSGRTYNEQFF. The CDR3 DNA is TGTGCCAGCAGCCGTCCTAGCGGGAGGACCTACAATGAGCAGTTCTTC.

The sample holds a few counts of this clonotype. A much larger clone lies a single base off, so this may be a read error. The CDR3 loop is CASGEWKTNTGELFF. The DNA for the CDR3 is TGTGCCAGCGGTGAATGGAAGACGAACACCGGGGAGCTGTTTTTT. The chain employs TRBV2 and TRBJ2-2; D gene uncertain. The CDR3 sequence is 15 residues long. Germline values: CDR1 SNHLY, CDR2 FYNNEI.

V and J are TRBV15 and TRBJ1-4; no reliable D call. The CDR3 has 11 amino acids. Trimming left V 5 bases short and J 7 bases short, with 5 bases between. Germline CDR1 reads LNHNV; CDR2 reads YYDKDF (reference sequence). Written as DNA, the CDR3 is TGTGCCACCAGCGTAGGTGAAAAACTGTTTTTT. Translated, it gives CATSVGEKLFF.

This clonotype was detected only a few times. The V call is TRBV6-1, the J call TRBJ2-1; D possibly corresponds to TRBD2 (6 bases). V was shortened by 7 bases and J by 2 bases, with 30 bases between the two germline ends. Germline V gene sequence: CDR1 MNHNS, CDR2 SASEGT. The CDR3 contains 20 residues. The CDR3 sequence is CASTNRYGVRTMGTYNEQFF. The CDR3 nucleotides read TGTGCCAGCACCAACCGATATGGAGTGCGGACTATGGGGACCTACAATGAGCAGTTCTTC.

This clonotype has at least ten counts. The rearrangement uses TRBV5-1 and TRBJ1-2, with no clear D. The CDR3 consists of 13 residues. V was pared by 5 bases and J by 4 bases, with 12 bases between. Germline V CDR1 and CDR2: SGHRS, YFSETQ. CDR3 protein: CASRPGLTYGYTF. DNA of the CDR3: TGCGCCAGCAGACCTGGACTAACCTATGGCTACACCTTC.

The sample holds many counts of this clonotype. The rearrangement joins TRBV5-1 to TRBJ2-7, with a weak D call TRBD2 (6 bases). Between the trimmed V and J ends, which lost 0 bases and 3 bases, there was a span of 10 bases. The CDR3 loop spans 14 amino acids. From germline, CDR1 is SGHRS and CDR2 YFSETQ. The CDR3, as DNA: TGCGCCAGCAGCTTGGGACTAGATTTCTACGAGCAGTACTTC. Its protein product is CASSLGLDFYEQYF. Full variable domain (outside the CDR3, taken from reference TRBV5-1 and TRBJ2-7): KAGVTQTPRYLIKTRGQQVTLSCSPISGHRSVSWYQQTPGQGLQFLFEYFSETQRNKGNFPGRFSGRQFSNSRSEMNVSTLELGDSALYLCASSLGLDFYEQYFGPGTRLTVT.

In this sample, this clonotype turned up a few times. The chain employs TRBV25-1 and TRBJ2-7, with a possible D match to TRBD1 (6 bases). The length of the CDR3 is 14 residues. V lost 0 bases to trimming and J lost 3 bases, with 9 bases between them. Germline V gives CDR1 MGHDK, CDR2 SYGVNS. In nucleotides, the CDR3 is TGTGCCAGCAGTGAATATGGCAGGGGCTACGAGCAGTACTTC. It translates to CASSEYGRGYEQYF.

The chain has TRBV9 and TRBJ2-5; D may be TRBD2 (6 bases). The CDR3 length is 13 residues. CDR1 is SGDLS, CDR2 YYNGEE, per germline. Trimming pared 4 bases from V and 5 bases from J, leaving 12 bases between. The CDR3 region has the DNA TGTGCCAGCAGCCCCCGGGGGTTGGAGACCCAGTACTTC. The encoded protein is CASSPRGLETQYF.

This clonotype has ten or more counts. The rearrangement joins TRBV14 to TRBJ2-7, with a possible D match to TRBD2 (5 bases). Germline V gives CDR1 SGHDN, CDR2 FVKESK. V was shortened by 4 bases and J by 6 bases, with 13 bases between the two germline ends. There are 13 residues in the CDR3. The CDR3: CASSLRNGVEQYF. CDR3 DNA sequence: TGTGCCAGCAGCCTCAGAAACGGGGTCGAGCAGTACTTC.

This clonotype was seen ten or more times. The rearrangement joins TRBV30 to TRBJ1-5; 7 bases are shared with TRBD1. V was pared by 2 bases and J by 7 bases, with 8 bases of the junction left unmatched. CDR3 length: 14 residues. CDR1 is GTSNPN, CDR2 SVGIG, per germline (reference sequence). Written as DNA, the CDR3 is TGTGCCTGGAGTCTAAACAGGGGTGAGCAGCCCCAGCATTTT. It codes for CAWSLNRGEQPQHF.

This clonotype has a count of ten or more. This chain joins TRBV6-1 and TRBJ2-6; possibly TRBD1 for D (5 bases). The germline V and J ends were trimmed by 5 bases and 2 bases, with 10 bases remaining between them. Germline V gene data show CDR1 as MNHNS and CDR2 as SASEGT. The CDR3 totals 15 residues. The CDR3 here is CASSFDRAGANVLTF. CDR3 DNA sequence: TGTGCCAGCAGTTTCGACAGAGCTGGGGCCAACGTCCTGACTTTC.

This clonotype was recorded at least ten times. V and J are TRBV20-1 and TRBJ2-2; 10 bases are shared with TRBD2. Germline V gives CDR1 DFQATT, CDR2 SNEGSKA (reference sequence). Germline trimming cut 6 bases from V and 1 base from J; bases unmatched to any gene: 5. The CDR3 spans 15 residues. The CDR3 sequence is CSAIGLAENTGELFF. In nucleotides, the CDR3 is TGCAGTGCCATAGGACTAGCGGAGAACACCGGGGAGCTGTTTTTT.

Remarks on this clonotype: A read error may be the cause here, since a much bigger clone is one base away. This chain links TRBV10-3 with TRBJ2-3; D is perhaps TRBD1 or TRBD2 (5 bases each). This CDR3 region has 14 residues. Germline V CDR1 and CDR2: ENHRY, SYGVKD. Here the CDR3 DNA reads TGTGCCACCTCATATGGGGGTAGCACAGATGCGCAGTATTTT. It encodes CATSYGGSTDAQYF.

The chain has TRBV4-1 and TRBJ1-2, with D possibly being TRBD1 (5 bases). CDR1 is MGHRA and CDR2 is YSYEKL in the germline V gene. The CDR3 has 15 residues. V was cut by 0 bases and J by 5 bases, with 13 bases left in between. The CDR3 DNA reads TGCGCCAGCAGCCAAGACAGGGAGAAGGGGTATGGCTACACCTTC. Its protein product is CASSQDREKGYGYTF.

In its sample, this clonotype was seen many times. The rearrangement uses TRBV28 and TRBJ2-1; 8 nucleotides match TRBD2. Germline V lookup: CDR1 MDHEN, CDR2 SYDVKM. V gave up 7 bases and J gave up 2 bases; unmatched junction bases: 10. The CDR3 is made up of 16 amino acids. CDR3 amino acids: CASTESGRYTYNEQFF. CDR3 DNA: TGTGCCAGCACAGAGAGCGGGAGATACACCTACAATGAGCAGTTCTTC.